These T cell receptor beta chains were read from a single sample in a study of blood T cells in healthy people across ages. TCRdb re-analysed the 5' RACE reads in MiXCR, keeping a single row per CDR3 protein. Seen here are 1,500,000 or so distinct CDR3 sequences, 55% to 75% observed once, and the top ten hold 6.7%. The source material was blood. All receptors derive from a man between 18 and 35 years old in good health. The CDR3 runs from the conserved cysteine through the conserved F or W. The order of the fields is J gene, clone size, V gene, D gene, CDR3 protein, CDR3 DNA. D genes are given only for firm matches. Some rows have no size entry. The others give once, few or many, or a class for an expanded clone.

>TRBJ2-7|.|TRBV2|.
CASRVTGTFSYEQYF
TGTGCCAGCAGGGTTACCGGGACTTTTAGCTACGAGCAGTACTTC
>TRBJ2-1|.|TRBV7-9|.
CASSRDKYNEQFF
TGTGCCAGCAGTCGGGACAAATACAATGAGCAGTTCTTC
>TRBJ2-7|few|TRBV12-3/TRBV12-4|.
CASSPRTETGYEQYF
TGTGCCAGCAGTCCCCGGACAGAAACAGGCTACGAGCAGTACTTC
>TRBJ2-5|.|TRBV29-1|.
CSVLLGGETQYF
TGCAGCGTCCTCTTGGGGGGAGAGACCCAGTACTTC
>TRBJ2-3|.|TRBV6-5|.
CASSYQPTDTQYF
TGTGCCAGCAGTTACCAACCCACAGATACGCAGTATTTT
>TRBJ2-3|.|TRBV6-6|.
CASSYSPSQSTDTQYF
TGTGCCAGCAGTTACTCCCCTAGCCAGAGCACAGATACGCAGTATTTT
>TRBJ2-5|few|TRBV6-5|TRBD1
CASSYSIPPGGKGETQYF
TGTGCCAGCAGTTACTCGATTCCCCCAGGGGGCAAGGGCGAGACCCAGTACTTC
>TRBJ1-2|.|TRBV4-2|.
CASSQLGPSYGYTF
TGTGCCAGCAGCCAACTCGGGCCTTCCTATGGCTACACCTTC
>TRBJ2-2|.|TRBV29-1|.
CSVGSVQGRNTGELFF
TGCAGCGTTGGGTCTGTACAAGGCAGGAACACCGGGGAGCTGTTTTTT
>TRBJ2-3|.|TRBV20-1|TRBD2
CSASLRTSGITDTQYF
TGCAGTGCTAGCCTCCGGACTAGCGGGATTACAGATACGCAGTATTTT
>TRBJ2-7|.|TRBV12-3/TRBV12-4|.
CASSWTTPVYEQYF
TGTGCCAGCAGTTGGACTACCCCGGTCTACGAGCAGTACTTC
>TRBJ2-1|.|TRBV6-5|TRBD2
CASSSLWGSGRNEQFF
TGTGCCAGCAGTTCCTTATGGGGTAGCGGGAGAAATGAGCAGTTCTTC
>TRBJ2-7|.|TRBV29-1|TRBD2
CSVLPAVTSGDYEQYF
TGCAGCGTCCTGCCCGCGGTGACTAGCGGTGACTACGAGCAGTACTTC
>TRBJ1-6|once|TRBV6-1|TRBD1
CASSEDWTGGGSPLHF
TGTGCCAGCAGTGAAGATTGGACAGGGGGCGGTTCACCCCTCCACTTT
>TRBJ2-3|.|TRBV29-1|.
CSVDLYLRTDTQYF
TGCAGCGTTGATTTGTACCTCCGCACAGATACGCAGTATTTT
>TRBJ2-1|few|TRBV29-1|.
CSVDFNEQFF
TGCAGCGTAGATTTCAATGAGCAGTTCTTC
>TRBJ2-5|.|TRBV11-2|.
CASSALTGKETQYF
TGTGCCAGCAGCGCACTGACAGGAAAAGAGACCCAGTACTTC
>TRBJ2-7|few|TRBV7-2|TRBD2
CASSYGLENYEQYF
TGTGCCAGCAGCTACGGACTAGAAAACTACGAGCAGTACTTC
>TRBJ1-2|.|TRBV6-1|.
CASSEMAIPNYGYTF
TGTGCCAGCAGTGAAATGGCCATACCTAACTATGGCTACACCTTC
>TRBJ1-2|.|TRBV29-1|TRBD1
CSVEGTGGHGYTF
TGCAGCGTTGAAGGGACAGGTGGGCATGGCTACACCTTC
>TRBJ2-7|.|TRBV4-1|TRBD1
CASRPTLTGDEQYF
TGCGCCAGCAGGCCAACGCTTACAGGGGACGAGCAGTACTTC
>TRBJ1-2|.|TRBV6-5|.
CASSYSQVTMTNNYGYTF
TGTGCCAGCAGTTACTCGCAGGTCACGATGACAAATAACTATGGCTACACCTTC
>TRBJ1-1|.|TRBV25-1|.
CASSESSPTEAFF
TGTGCCAGCAGTGAATCCAGCCCCACTGAAGCTTTCTTT
>TRBJ2-1|few|TRBV28|TRBD2
CASTGTTYNEQFF
TGTGCCAGCACCGGGACTACCTACAATGAGCAGTTCTTC
>TRBJ1-2|.|TRBV4-1|.
CASSQDLVPGGYGYTF
TGCGCCAGCAGCCAAGATTTGGTCCCGGGGGGATATGGCTACACCTTC
>TRBJ2-5|few|TRBV7-9|.
CASSDKRETQYF
TGTGCCAGCAGCGATAAACGGGAGACCCAGTACTTC
>TRBJ2-7|.|TRBV29-1|.
CSVVSRSHEQYF
TGCAGCGTTGTCAGCAGGTCCCACGAGCAGTACTTC
>TRBJ2-5|.|TRBV9|TRBD2
CASSVGTSGRKETQYF
TGTGCCAGCAGCGTAGGGACTAGCGGGAGGAAAGAGACCCAGTACTTC
>TRBJ2-7|few|TRBV20-1|.
CSARSDTSSYNEQYF
TGCAGTGCTAGATCGGATACCAGCTCCTACAATGAGCAGTACTTC
>TRBJ2-7|once|TRBV6-2/TRBV6-3|.
CASSYNDRPSYEQYF
TGTGCCAGCAGTTACAATGACAGGCCTTCCTACGAGCAGTACTTC
>TRBJ1-2|once|TRBV14|.
CASSPTRANYGYTF
TGTGCCAGCAGCCCGACACGGGCTAACTATGGCTACACCTTC